This T cell receptor (beta chain) was sequenced during a study of patients and donors after allogeneic stem cell transplantation. The CDR3 extends over 14 amino acids. The germline CDR1 and CDR2 sequences are SEHNR and FQNEAQ (reference sequence). V gave up 2 bases and J gave up 8 bases, with 15 bases separating them. TCRdb passed the RT-PCR reads through MiXCR, listing each CDR3 protein once. Of about 960,000 distinct CDR3 sequences in the sample, more than 15% were seen once. The sample was blood, either unsorted or a sorted T cell fraction (not recorded which). The receptor's source is a human donor who was either an allogeneic HSCT recipient or a stem cell or donor lymphocyte infusion donor (not recorded which). It is not recorded whose cells these are; they may come from a transplant donor. The chain uses TRBV7-9 and TRBJ1-2; D perhaps matches TRBD1 (6 bases). Here the CDR3 DNA reads TGTGCCAGCAGCTTACAGCAGGGGTGGAAAGGCTACACCTTC. Translated, it gives CASSLQQGWKGYTF.